This T cell receptor beta chain derives from a study of cytomegalovirus exposure and HLA in healthy donors. Study-wide context: Earlier sequencing of some 180 million T cells yielded about 120 million unique TCR beta sequences. Of some 400 genotyped donors, approximately 84% clustered with self-reported Caucasian donors. Findings and caveats of the study: Sequences of the TCR beta chain were said to predict the HLA-A and HLA-B alleles of most subjects accurately. Across donors, sequencing depth was assumed by presence/absence analyses to be roughly uniform.

Germline CDR1 is SEHNR and CDR2 is FQNEAQ (reference sequence). CDR3 length: 15 residues. The PCR contained 60 Vbeta and 13 Jbeta primers. TCRdb's table, derived via immunoSEQ multiplex PCR, lists solely in-frame clones and lacks some. The sample shows about 150,000 clones, 80% to 90% of them seen only once. As to this clone: Its antigen is undetermined. A read error may produce the germline difference seen at one junction end.

Input material: PBMCs. The clonotype was recovered from a boy younger than 10 in good health and CMV-seronegative. This chain joins TRBV7-9 and TRBJ2-7; D unresolved. The CDR3 loop reads CSSSLAIADPYEQYF. CDR3 nucleotide sequence: TGTTCCAGCAGCTTAGCTATCGCGGATCCCTACGAGCAGTACTTC. Supplemented by reference TRBV7-9 and TRBJ2-7, the full variable domain reads DTGVSQNPRHKITKRGQNVTFRCDPISEHNRLYWYRQTLGQGPEFLTYFQNEAQLEKSRLLSDRFSAERPKGSFSTLEIQRTEQGDSAMYLCSSSLAIADPYEQYFGPGTRLTVT.